The present T cell receptor (beta chain) was sequenced within a study of response to subunit inactivated influenza vaccine. This clonotype has ten or more counts. TCRdb itself ran the RT-PCR reads through MiXCR, one entry per CDR3 protein. The sample has approximately 700,000 distinct CDR3 sequences, more than 15% seen once. Per the germline V gene, CDR1 is MNHEY and CDR2 is SVGEGT. After removal of 7 bases from V and 2 bases from J, the junction contained 2 bases not matched to a gene. The CDR3 covers 15 residues. The chain carries TRBV6-2 or TRBV6-3 and TRBJ2-6; 10 bases map to TRBD1. The receptor was isolated from a man over 45 who received an inactivated influenza vaccine. The specimen was PBMCs from blood, collected about 11 days after vaccination. The CDR3 DNA reads TGTGCCAGCAAGGGACAGGGGACTGGGGCCAACGTCCTGACTTTC. Translated, it gives CASKGQGTGANVLTF.